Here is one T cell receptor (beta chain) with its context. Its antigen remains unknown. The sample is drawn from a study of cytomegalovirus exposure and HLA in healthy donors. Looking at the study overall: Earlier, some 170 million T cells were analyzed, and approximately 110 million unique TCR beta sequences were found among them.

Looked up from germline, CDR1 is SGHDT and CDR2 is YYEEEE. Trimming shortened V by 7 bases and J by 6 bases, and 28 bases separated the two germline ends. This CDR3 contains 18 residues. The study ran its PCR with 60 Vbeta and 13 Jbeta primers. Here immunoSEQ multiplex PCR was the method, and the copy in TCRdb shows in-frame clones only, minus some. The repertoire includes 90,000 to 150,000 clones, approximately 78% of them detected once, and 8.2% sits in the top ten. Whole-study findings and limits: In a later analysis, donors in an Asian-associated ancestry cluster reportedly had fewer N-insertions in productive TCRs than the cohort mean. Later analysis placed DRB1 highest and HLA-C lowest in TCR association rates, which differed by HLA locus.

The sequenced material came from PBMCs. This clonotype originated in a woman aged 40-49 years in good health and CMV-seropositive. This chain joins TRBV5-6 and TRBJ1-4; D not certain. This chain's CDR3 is CASPIREPTAAVDEKLFF. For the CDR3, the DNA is TGTGCCAGCCCAATTAGAGAGCCTACAGCCGCTGTTGATGAAAAACTGTTTTTT.